This is a list of T cell receptor beta chains from one sample in a study of T cell repertoires in cytomegalovirus infection. TCRdb redid the calling of the reads with MiXCR, one entry per CDR3 protein. The repertoire has under 200,000 distinct CDR3 sequences, 28% of them found once; the top ten carry just over 30%. What was sequenced was PBMCs. Source of these receptors: a human donor in good health (CMV status not recorded). Some clones in this sample may be carry-over from other donors' samples. Each CDR3 is given with its conserved first and last residue. The D gene is left open where the match is weak. Only some rows state a clone size, as once, few, many or a class for expanded clones.

j_call,d_call,v_call,clone_size,cdr3_aa,cdr3_nt
TRBJ1-1,-,TRBV12-5,-,CASGSADRTEAFF,TGTGCTAGTGGTTCTGCGGACCGCACTGAAGCTTTCTTT
TRBJ1-3,-,TRBV7-2,many,CASSLVTEGGNTIYF,TGTGCCAGCAGCTTAGTAACGGAGGGTGGAAACACCATATATTTT
TRBJ2-3,TRBD2,TRBV4-2,-,CASSPLVAGYTDTQYF,TGTGCCAGCAGCCCCCTAGTAGCGGGGTACACAGATACGCAGTATTTT
TRBJ2-2,TRBD2,TRBV7-8,-,CASSLPAGGNTGELFF,TGTGCCAGCAGCCTCCCAGCGGGGGGGAACACCGGGGAGCTGTTTTTT
TRBJ1-1,-,TRBV7-2,many,CASSLEQGTEAFF,TGTGCCAGCAGCTTAGAACAGGGCACTGAAGCTTTCTTT
TRBJ2-1,TRBD2,TRBV6-2/TRBV6-3,-,CASRTSGGRNEQFF,TGTGCCAGCAGGACTAGCGGGGGGAGAAATGAGCAGTTCTTC
TRBJ1-3,-,TRBV12-3/TRBV12-4,-,CASSFIGDTGNTIYF,TGTGCCAGCAGTTTCATCGGGGATACTGGAAACACCATATATTTT
TRBJ2-3,TRBD1,TRBV6-1,few,CACNRDRGRDTQYF,TGTGCCTGTAACCGGGACAGGGGGCGAGATACGCAGTATTTT
TRBJ1-2,TRBD1,TRBV2,many,CASSHDRGYGYTF,TGTGCCAGCAGTCACGACAGGGGCTATGGCTACACCTTC
TRBJ2-1,TRBD2,TRBV20-1,-,CSARGRGGRNEQFF,TGCAGTGCTAGGGGGCGGGGGGGCCGCAATGAGCAGTTCTTC
TRBJ1-1,-,TRBV6-6,many,CASSGGREHTEAFF,TGTGCCAGCAGTGGCGGCAGGGAACACACTGAAGCTTTCTTT
TRBJ1-1,-,TRBV7-2,few,CASSLVRGGGEAFF,TGTGCCAGCAGCTTAGTCCGTGGGGGTGGTGAAGCTTTCTTT
TRBJ2-1,TRBD1,TRBV9,few,CASSVFSYPSPRGRGNEQFF,TGTGCCAGCAGCGTATTTTCATACCCCTCCCCCAGGGGGCGAGGAAATGAGCAGTTCTTC
TRBJ2-4,-,TRBV29-1,few,CSVLPGSATANIQYF,TGCAGCGTACTACCGGGCTCTGCGACCGCAAACATTCAGTACTTC
TRBJ1-6,TRBD1,TRBV15,few,CATSRDAGGYSPLHF,TGTGCCACCAGCAGAGATGCAGGGGGCTATTCACCCCTCCACTTT
TRBJ1-2,TRBD1,TRBV10-3,-,CAISASGTGDSYGYTF,TGTGCCATCAGCGCATCCGGGACAGGGGATAGCTATGGCTACACCTTC
TRBJ1-4,TRBD1,TRBV7-9,-,CASRPHYRDREDEKLFF,TGTGCCAGCAGACCTCATTACCGGGACAGGGAAGATGAAAAACTGTTTTTT
TRBJ1-5,-,TRBV2,few,CASGGSYSNQPQHF,TGTGCCAGCGGGGGGTCTTATAGCAATCAGCCCCAGCATTTT
TRBJ2-3,-,TRBV7-9,-,CASSSSGYTDTQYF,TGTGCCAGCAGCTCCTCGGGCTACACAGATACGCAGTATTTT
TRBJ1-1,TRBD1,TRBV7-9,few,CASSQSPGTAILNTEAFF,TGTGCCAGCAGCCAATCCCCGGGGACAGCTATCCTGAACACTGAAGCTTTCTTT
TRBJ2-7,TRBD1,TRBV6-6,-,CASSQTGQGSGEQYF,TGTGCCAGCAGTCAAACCGGACAGGGGTCGGGCGAGCAGTACTTC
TRBJ1-5,TRBD1,TRBV6-2/TRBV6-3,-,CASSYSVGTGSNQPQHF,TGTGCCAGCAGTTACTCGGTTGGGACAGGGAGCAATCAGCCCCAGCATTTT
TRBJ2-6,-,TRBV15,few,CATSREKGAGANVLTF,TGTGCCACCAGCAGAGAGAAGGGAGCTGGGGCCAACGTCCTGACTTTC
TRBJ2-3,TRBD1,TRBV6-2/TRBV6-3,-,CASSFGQGATDTQYF,TGTGCCAGCAGTTTCGGACAGGGGGCAACAGATACGCAGTATTTT
TRBJ2-3,TRBD2,TRBV12-3/TRBV12-4,-,CASSFRLAGSDTQYF,TGTGCCAGCAGTTTTCGACTAGCGGGGTCAGATACGCAGTATTTT
TRBJ2-4,TRBD1,TRBV10-1,once,CASSPGQGIKNIQYF,TGCGCCAGCAGCCCGGGACAGGGTATCAAAAACATTCAGTACTTC
TRBJ1-1,-,TRBV6-5,-,CASSGIVSGFATEAFF,TGTGCCAGCAGTGGCATCGTATCAGGGTTTGCCACTGAAGCTTTCTTT
TRBJ1-1,-,TRBV12-3/TRBV12-4,-,CASSLYGQYTEAFF,TGTGCCAGCAGTTTATACGGACAGTACACTGAAGCTTTCTTT
TRBJ1-2,-,TRBV7-3,few,CASSLYGGTGNYGYTF,TGTGCCAGCAGCCTATACGGCGGGACGGGGAACTATGGCTACACCTTC
TRBJ1-1,-,TRBV5-1,few,CASSLERGDTEAFF,TGCGCCAGCAGCTTGGAAAGAGGGGACACTGAAGCTTTCTTT
TRBJ2-6,TRBD1,TRBV29-1,-,CSVKSTGASSSGANVLTF,TGCAGCGTCAAGAGTACAGGGGCCAGTAGCTCTGGGGCCAACGTCCTGACTTTC
TRBJ1-2,-,TRBV5-4,-,CASSSPRGADYGYTF,TGTGCCAGCAGCTCACCCCGGGGGGCTGACTATGGCTACACCTTC
TRBJ2-5,-,TRBV6-1,-,CASSENLRETQYF,TGTGCCAGCAGTGAGAATTTGAGGGAGACCCAGTACTTC
TRBJ1-4,-,TRBV9,once,CASSPAGFSEKLFF,TGTGCCAGCAGCCCCGCAGGGTTTAGTGAAAAACTGTTTTTT
TRBJ2-1,-,TRBV29-1,-,CSVVKGNEQFF,TGCAGCGTTGTGAAGGGTAATGAGCAGTTCTTC
TRBJ1-5,-,TRBV7-8,many,CASSLGQEDQPQHF,TGTGCCAGCAGCTTAGGACAGGAAGATCAGCCCCAGCATTTT
TRBJ1-2,-,TRBV25-1,few,CASSGLLQGGHGYTF,TGTGCCAGCAGCGGGCTTTTGCAAGGGGGGCATGGCTACACCTTC
TRBJ1-4,-,TRBV5-1,-,CASSLEGGDARLFF,TGCGCCAGCAGCTTGGAGGGGGGGGACGCTAGACTGTTTTTT
TRBJ2-7,-,TRBV6-1,-,CAGRVQFSYEQYF,TGTGCCGGCCGTGTCCAGTTTTCCTACGAGCAGTACTTC
TRBJ2-3,-,TRBV30,once,CAWSQETDTQYF,TGTGCCTGGAGCCAGGAGACAGATACGCAGTATTTT